The clone carrying this T cell receptor beta chain was seen repeatedly, ten times or more. Its antigen is currently unknown. Other DNA sequences in the sample encode the same CDR3. Thyroid surgery was performed in patients who had received no treatment beforehand. V was shortened by 3 bases and J by 4 bases, with 6 bases between the two germline ends. In germline, CDR1 is LGHNT, CDR2 FRNRAP. This CDR3 spans 12 amino acids. Per the original data handling: The study took CDR3 differences across clinicopathological groups and made a distant-metastasis classifier for papillary thyroid cancer from them. TCRdb re-called clones from the PCR reads using MiXCR. V and J calls and clone size were set by TCRdb, not the authors. This sample has more than 20,000 clones, with 10% to 15% found just once. The entry originates in a study of metastatic and nonmetastatic thyroid tumors. Turning to the study itself: A comparison of repertoires was made across blood and tumor or nodule tissue from malignant and benign thyroid patients.

Study-wide points: Reportedly, malignant thyroid tumors had significantly higher TCR beta diversity than benign nodules, in blood and tumor.

What was sequenced was blood. This chain uses TRBV12-5 with TRBJ2-5; no clear D gene. The sequence was obtained from a female donor with papillary thyroid cancer or a benign thyroid nodule (not recorded which). Some clones in this sample may be carry-over from other donors' samples. CDR3 coding DNA: TGTGCTAGTGGTTTTTATGGAGAGACCCAGTACTTC. Residues: CASGFYGETQYF.